These T cell receptor beta chains were read from a single sample in a study of neoadjuvant anti-PD-1 for oral cavity cancer. Measured with immunoSEQ multiplex PCR; TCRdb has only the in-frame clones, and not every one. The table records about 15,000 clones, 50% to 70% of them present only once. The sample consisted of PBMCs, taken before nivolumab (anti-PD-1) treatment. The receptors were gathered from a person between 40 and 85 years old with oral cavity squamous cell carcinoma. CDR3s include the opening cysteine and the closing phenylalanine or tryptophan. A D gene is named only where the DNA matches it firmly. Clone size is shown for a subset of rows, as once, few, many or a class of expanded clone.

clone_size,j_call,d_call,v_call,cdr3_nt,cdr3_aa
NA,TRBJ2-7,NA,TRBV19,TGTGCCACCCGTCCGGGAAGAGGTGAGCAGTACTTC,CATRPGRGEQYF
NA,TRBJ2-2,TRBD2,TRBV9,TGTGCCAGCAGCCCTGGACTAGCGGGAGTAGTATCAAACACCGGGGAGCTGTTTTTT,CASSPGLAGVVSNTGELFF
NA,TRBJ2-1,TRBD2,TRBV10-2,TGCGCCAGCCTCAGGGGACTAGCGGGAGTTGGTGAGCAGTTCTTC,CASLRGLAGVGEQFF
NA,TRBJ2-2,TRBD1,TRBV19,TGTGCCAGTAGTATAATGACAGGGCGGGCCGGGGAGCTGTTTTTT,CASSIMTGRAGELFF
NA,TRBJ1-5,TRBD1,TRBV27,TGTGCCAGCAGTGAGGGACAGGGGCGGAATCAGCCCCAGCATTTT,CASSEGQGRNQPQHF
few,TRBJ2-7,TRBD2,TRBV7-6,TGTGCCAGCACTGGACTAGCGGGGGGGAGGTCCTACGAGCAGTACTTC,CASTGLAGGRSYEQYF
NA,TRBJ2-2,TRBD1,TRBV2,TGTGCCAGCAACTCCGGGACAGGGGTGAACGGGGAGCTGTTTTTT,CASNSGTGVNGELFF
NA,TRBJ2-6,NA,TRBV5-5,TGTGCCAGCAGGCCGACAGGCGGGTCTGGGGCCAACGTCCTGACTTTC,CASRPTGGSGANVLTF
NA,TRBJ2-5,TRBD2,TRBV28,TGTGCCAGCAGTTTCTGGGGCGGGGGAGAGACCCAGTACTTC,CASSFWGGGETQYF
few,TRBJ2-2,NA,TRBV5-4,TGTGCCAGCAGCGGGCGGGACCGATTAAACACCGGGGAGCTGTTTTTT,CASSGRDRLNTGELFF
NA,TRBJ1-2,NA,TRBV5-1,TGCGCCAGCAGCTTGGGGACGGACGGAGGTGGCTACACCTTC,CASSLGTDGGGYTF
NA,TRBJ2-7,NA,TRBV7-3,TGTGCCAGCAGCTTGGGGGGGCCCCAAAGCTCCTACGAGCAGTACTTC,CASSLGGPQSSYEQYF
few,TRBJ1-1,NA,TRBV9,TGTGCCAGCAGCGTAGTAGGACAGCCTGAAGCTTTCTTT,CASSVVGQPEAFF
once,TRBJ2-1,NA,TRBV5-5,TGTGCCAGCCTTGGGAGCAATGAGCAGTTCTTC,CASLGSNEQFF
NA,TRBJ2-7,NA,TRBV5-6,TGTGCCAGCAGCTCAGGGGTGCACGAGCAGTACTTC,CASSSGVHEQYF
NA,TRBJ2-3,TRBD2,TRBV7-2,TGTGCCAGCAGCTGGGGCTTTGGGACTAGCGGGGGGGCCAAAGATACGCAGTATTTT,CASSWGFGTSGGAKDTQYF
NA,TRBJ1-3,NA,TRBV7-9,TGTGCCAGCAGCGCAGGGACGAGCGGAAACACCATATATTTT,CASSAGTSGNTIYF
few,TRBJ2-5,TRBD2,TRBV7-2,TGTGCCAGCAGCCGTTTAGCGGGAGGGTCAGAGACCCAGTACTTC,CASSRLAGGSETQYF
NA,TRBJ2-2,NA,TRBV5-1,TGCGCCAGCAGCTGGAGGACGGATAACACCGGGGAGCTGTTTTTT,CASSWRTDNTGELFF
NA,TRBJ2-7,NA,TRBV2,TGTGCCAGCAAAAGGGCAAGCTCCTACGAGCAGTACTTC,CASKRASSYEQYF
few,TRBJ1-5,TRBD1,TRBV18,TGTGCCAGCTCACCGGGACAGGTGGGCAATCAGCCCCAGCATTTT,CASSPGQVGNQPQHF
NA,TRBJ2-2,NA,TRBV7-2,TGTGCCAGCAGCTTAGGTAGCAGGGTCAGCGCCGGGGAGCTGTTTTTT,CASSLGSRVSAGELFF
NA,TRBJ1-2,NA,TRBV19,TGTGCCATTTCAGGGGATAGCTATGGCTACACCTTC,CAISGDSYGYTF
NA,TRBJ1-2,TRBD1,TRBV10-1,TGCGCCAGCAGTGAAGGGGCAGGGGGCGCATCGAGCAGTGGCTACACCTTC,CASSEGAGGASSSGYTF
NA,TRBJ1-5,NA,TRBV2,TGTGCCTCCGGGGGGGGTGAATATAGCAATCAGCCCCAGCATTTT,CASGGGEYSNQPQHF
NA,TRBJ2-1,NA,TRBV5-1,TGCGCCAGCAGCTTGGGAGGGCCCGGCAATGAGCAGTTCTTC,CASSLGGPGNEQFF
NA,TRBJ2-5,TRBD2,TRBV15,TGTGCCACCGTCAACTTGACTAGCGGGAGACAAGAGACCCAGTACTTC,CATVNLTSGRQETQYF
NA,TRBJ2-2,NA,TRBV7-8,TGTGCCAGCAGCCCCCGGGGGACCACCGGGGAGCTGTTTTTT,CASSPRGTTGELFF
NA,TRBJ1-2,TRBD1,TRBV19,TGTGCCACCACGGACAGGGATCATGTACATGGCTACACCTTC,CATTDRDHVHGYTF
NA,TRBJ1-4,NA,TRBV25-1,TGTGCCAGCCGGACGGACCATAATGAAAAACTGTTTTTT,CASRTDHNEKLFF
NA,TRBJ2-1,TRBD2,TRBV7-3,TGTGCCAGCAGCTCCGGACTAGCGGGAGATGAGCAGTTCTTC,CASSSGLAGDEQFF
few,TRBJ2-4,TRBD2,TRBV5-1,TGCGCCAGCAGCGTGCTAGCGGGCCTCTACAAAAACATTCAGTACTTC,CASSVLAGLYKNIQYF
NA,TRBJ1-6,TRBD1,TRBV10-3,TGTGCCATCAGTGAGGGAGGGACAGCTAATTCACCCCTCCACTTT,CAISEGGTANSPLHF
NA,TRBJ1-3,NA,TRBV2,TGTGCCAGCAGTGATAATAGTGGCTCTGGAAACACCATATATTTT,CASSDNSGSGNTIYF
NA,TRBJ2-5,NA,TRBV5-1,TGCGCCAGCAGGCCCCGGGGCCAAGAGACCCAGTACTTC,CASRPRGQETQYF
few,TRBJ2-7,TRBD1,TRBV5-1,TGCGCCAGCAGCTCCCTGACAGGGTACTCCTACGAGCAGTACTTC,CASSSLTGYSYEQYF
NA,TRBJ2-5,NA,TRBV6-6,TGTGCCAGCAGTCGACGGGACGGCCAAGAGACCCAGTACTTC,CASSRRDGQETQYF
NA,TRBJ2-4,NA,TRBV6-5,TGTGCCAGCAGTTACTCGACAATGCTATCCAAAAACATTCAGTACTTC,CASSYSTMLSKNIQYF
NA,TRBJ1-3,TRBD1,TRBV6-5,TGTGCCAGCAGTTGGTCAGGGGGCGCTGGAAACACCATATATTTT,CASSWSGGAGNTIYF
NA,TRBJ1-5,NA,TRBV5-1,TGCGCCAGCAGCCAAGGAACGAGTCAGCCCCAGCATTTT,CASSQGTSQPQHF
NA,TRBJ2-6,NA,TRBV7-2,TGTGCCAGCAGCTTAGGGCTATCTGGGGCCAACGTCCTGACTTTC,CASSLGLSGANVLTF
few,TRBJ2-1,TRBD2,TRBV7-3,TGTGCCAGCAGCTTAGGTTTAGGCGGGAGAGGGGTTCGGGAGCAGTTCTTC,CASSLGLGGRGVREQFF
NA,TRBJ1-4,NA,TRBV5-1,TGCGCCAGCAGCCTGAGGGACGGCAATGAAAAACTGTTTTTT,CASSLRDGNEKLFF
NA,TRBJ1-2,NA,TRBV18,TGTGCCAGCTCACCTCGACAGACCTCTAACTATGGCTACACCTTC,CASSPRQTSNYGYTF
few,TRBJ1-5,NA,TRBV28,TGTGCCACCATCCCCCTTCCCAATCAGCCCCAGCATTTT,CATIPLPNQPQHF
NA,TRBJ2-3,NA,TRBV5-1,TGCGCCAGCAGCTCCACCGGGGGCTCCGCGGATACGCAGTATTTT,CASSSTGGSADTQYF